This is a list of T cell receptor beta chains from one sample in a study of T cells in Graves' hyperthyroidism and ophthalmopathy. Each CDR3 protein gets one entry after TCRdb re-called the multiplex PCR reads with MiXCR. The sample includes some 250,000 distinct CDR3 sequences, about 15% of them seen just once. Sequencing input: blood. The receptors were sampled from a woman aged 40-49 years with Graves' hyperthyroidism that later progressed to Graves' ophthalmopathy. The conserved cysteine and the conserved F or W are not part of the CDR3 here. Clone size appears in some rows only: once, few, many, or a class for an expanded clone.

v_gene | abundance | CDR3aa
TRBV5-1 | many | ASSAGGGPDEQY
TRBV27 | many | ASSLIRPDTQY
TRBV28 | many | ASSLWRLQGRSNQPQH
TRBV2 | many | ASTGIETGELF
TRBV18 | many | ASSPLAVSSGNQETQY
TRBV19 | few | ASSPVRLDEQF
TRBV9 | many | ASSGPRDQQY
TRBV28 | . | ASSPHREVGEQY
TRBV5-1 | . | ASSLMRVGLRGYGYT
TRBV5-1 | many | ASSLGVGEQY
TRBV5-6 | many | ASSWASIRVDEQF
TRBV27 | . | ASSLSRIDSPLH
TRBV6-5 | few | ASSYSGLAETEQF
TRBV11-2 | many | ASSPSSGAFGEQY